This T cell receptor beta chain was sequenced in a study of PD-L1 blockade in urothelial cancer (dated by TCRdb to the late 2010s). Regarding the complete study: Every patient began therapy in the mid-2010s and was given atezolizumab 1,200 mg intravenously every 3 weeks. About nine tenths of the roughly 30 patients were males with bladder-origin urothelial cancer, and about 60% of the 29 reported a prior smoking history. TCR sequencing covered pretreatment tumor samples and matched, serially collected peripheral blood taken before and after atezolizumab treatment. Blood samples gave a median of about 130,000 T cells and 77,000 or so unique TCRs, with a median clonality of about 0.078. Blood samples were analyzed 3 weeks after the start of treatment (second dose) and 6 weeks after the start of treatment. Pretreatment blood TCR-seq was available for fewer than 30 patients, at least one posttreatment blood collection was obtained for some 25 patients, and tumor TCR-seq was available for some 25 patients. Durable clinical benefit meant progression-free survival longer than 6 months, and TCR features were also tested against progression-free and overall survival. In the same patients who had TCR sequencing, pretreatment tumors also underwent whole exome sequencing and RNA sequencing. The study, an exploratory multi-omic analysis, examined somatic, immune and clinical correlates of response to PD-L1 blockade with atezolizumab in urothelial cancer. Patients had an ECOG performance status of 0 or 1 and had received between 0 and 3 prior chemotherapy regimens. Under 10 patients achieved durable clinical benefit and 20 did not. Findings and caveats that apply to the study as a whole: Because the sample size was small (n ≈ 31) and many exploratory analyses were performed, the results are intended to be hypothesis-generating. A pretreatment peripheral blood TCR clonality below the median was linked to improved progression-free and overall survival. Greater expansion of tumor-associated TCR clones in peripheral blood 3 weeks after the start of treatment was observed in patients with durable benefit (n of about 24, p = 0.022).

V loses 8 bases at its end and J loses 8 bases; junction bases beyond the gene matches: 20. Taken from the germline V gene (reference sequence), the CDR1 and CDR2 loops are MNHEY and SMNVEV. The CDR3 goes from the cysteine to the phenylalanine over 16 residues. The read is trimmed to its CDR3 DNA, 48 bases read in frame from base 1. Each PCR received spiked-in synthetic TCR analog templates so that absolute template abundance could be estimated from read counts. TCRbeta CDR3 regions were amplified from genomic DNA with bias-controlled V and J gene primers using the immunoSEQ assay. Sequencing of rearranged TCRbeta segments was done at approximately 20X coverage. In the source study's methods: Clustering was used to correct sequencing errors, and CDR3s were annotated against IMGT to assign V, D and J genes. Only productive TCRbeta rearrangements were used in downstream analyses, excluding out-of-frame or stop-codon sequences. Clonality was computed as one minus Shannon entropy normalized by the log of the number of unique productive sequences. Clones differing between time points or between blood and tumor were identified by Fisher's exact test with Benjamini-Hochberg correction at adjusted p below 0.01. The table was pulled from immuneACCESS by TCRdb, which kept in-frame rearrangements only. Such tables lose some clones; where checked, under half of the loss comes from unresolved V genes, and the rest has no known cause. V, J and clone size reflect that table, while D and trimming were determined from the DNA. The sample data list just over 40,000 clones, and approximately 85% of these were observed just once. Together, the top ten hold 2.6% of the sample.

Interpreted using the paper, the time point label stands for: peripheral blood 6 weeks after treatment start. The cohort included 25 to 30 patients with locally advanced or metastatic urothelial carcinoma who were treated at Memorial Sloan Kettering on a trial protocol. Peripheral blood mononuclear cells were collected pretreatment and during treatment, with between 1 and 8 total time points per patient. The Qiagen DNeasy Blood extraction kit was used to purify genomic DNA from total PBMCs and from tumor samples. PBMCs were collected pretreatment and during treatment and were isolated and stored as previously described. With regard to this clone: The specificity of this receptor is unknown. Qualities for individual bases were not recorded, and no much larger clone is one base off.

Sequencing used PBMCs, obtained around atezolizumab (anti-PD-L1) treatment. This TCR was sampled from a man aged 70 or older with urothelial cancer. Rearrangement joined TRBV27 to TRBJ1-1, with TRBD1 identical over 7 junction bases. The CDR3 loop reads CASSPKALDRSSEAFF. The DNA sequence follows: TGTGCCAGCTCCCCCAAGGCCCTGGACAGGTCTTCGGAAGCTTTCTTT.